The next 10 T cell receptor beta chains were all read from a single sample in a study of identical twins. TCRdb itself ran the 5' RACE reads through MiXCR, one entry per CDR3 protein. The sample yields hundreds of thousands of distinct CDR3 sequences, roughly 7% seen once. These data are also associated with another study on yellow fever vaccine responses in identical twins.

Sequenced: memory (CD45RO+) T cells sorted from blood. The receptors were sampled from a woman under 30 in good health.

The CDR3 coding sequence is TGTGCCAGCAGCTGGGTAGCGGGGCCCGGGGAGACCCAGTACTTC. Protein sequence: CASSWVAGPGETQYF. This chain links TRBV7-3 with TRBJ2-5; TRBD2 matches 8 bases. Germline V gene data show CDR1 as SGHTA and CDR2 as FQGTGA. J lost 5 bases, V lost 4 bases, and 9 bases had no gene match. This CDR3 is built from 15 residues.

This clonotype was recorded many times. CDR3 region: CSSWAGAHPNYGYTF. The DNA of the CDR3 is TGCAGCTCTTGGGCAGGGGCACATCCTAACTATGGCTACACCTTC. The rearrangement links TRBV29-1 to TRBJ1-2; D may be TRBD1 (6 bases). The CDR3 is 15 residues long. The V gene's germline CDR1 is SQVTM and CDR2 ANQGSEA. The V gene lost 8 bases and the J gene lost 0 bases, with 19 bases spanning the gap.

This clonotype was recorded at least ten times. The rearrangement uses TRBV27 and TRBJ1-4, with 11 bases fitting TRBD1. CDR1 and CDR2 (germline): MNHEY, SMNVEV (reference sequence). The CDR3 length is 15 residues. Losses at the gene ends were 1 base for V and 7 bases for J; bases not matched to a gene: 2. The CDR3 DNA sequence: TGTGCCAGCAGTTTATTAGGGACAGGGGGTGAAAAACTGTTTTTT. This translates into CASSLLGTGGEKLFF.

The CDR3 nucleotides read TGCAGTGCCCCTCAGCCGCTATTTACAGATACGCAGTATTTT. It codes for CSAPQPLFTDTQYF. The chain recombines TRBV20-1 with TRBJ2-3; no clear D. Deletions cut 6 bases from V and 3 bases from J, with 16 bases between. The CDR3 contains 14 residues. Germline loops: CDR1 DFQATT, CDR2 SNEGSKA (reference sequence).

The chain uses TRBV15 and TRBJ2-1; D remains ambiguous. V shed 0 bases and J shed 8 bases, with 5 bases lying between them. Germline V gene sequence: CDR1 LNHNV, CDR2 YYDKDF (reference sequence). The CDR3 runs 12 residues. The CDR3, as DNA: TGTGCCACCAGCAGAGATTACGATGAGCAGTTCTTC. This encodes CATSRDYDEQFF.

This clonotype appeared many times. The rearrangement links TRBV24-1 to TRBJ2-5; 8 bases fit TRBD1. CDR3 length: 17 amino acids. V trimming: 1 base; J trimming: 4 bases; junction bases outside the gene matches: 10. Per the germline V gene, CDR1 is KGHDR and CDR2 is SFDVKD. CDR3 coding DNA: TGTGCCACCAGTGATTTAGGTGGACAGGGTAGTACAGAGACCCAGTACTTC. Residues: CATSDLGGQGSTETQYF.

In nucleotides, the CDR3 is TGTGCCAGCAGCCGCACTTCGGGACAAAACAGGGAGCCCCAGCATTTT. Residues: CASSRTSGQNREPQHF. The rearrangement uses TRBV11-1 and TRBJ1-5; a weak D match, TRBD1 (6 bases). Per the germline V gene, CDR1 is SGHAT and CDR2 is FQDESV (reference sequence). V was shortened by 5 bases and J by 8 bases, with 22 bases between the two germline ends. The CDR3 has 16 residues.

This clonotype was seen repeatedly, ten times or more. The V and J genes are TRBV10-3 and TRBJ2-7; possibly TRBD2 for D (5 bases). The CDR3 spans 14 residues. The germline V gene has CDR1 ENHRY and CDR2 SYGVKD. The V end was cut by 2 bases, the J end by 4 bases, with 12 bases between. CDR3 sequence reads: CAISEGSLAYEQYF. The CDR3 DNA is TGTGCCATCAGTGAGGGTTCCCTAGCTTACGAGCAGTACTTC.

The table lists this clonotype with many counts. V is TRBV12-3 or TRBV12-4 and J is TRBJ1-5; D is possibly TRBD1 (6 bases). The CDR3 contains 16 residues. Trimming took 3 bases from V and 7 from J, leaving 19 bases between them. This CDR3 reads CASSFPLTGSNQPQHF. The DNA of the CDR3 is TGTGCCAGCAGTTTCCCCTTAACAGGGTCGAACCAGCCCCAGCATTTT.

The chain couples TRBV12-5 to TRBJ2-7; no clear D gene. The CDR3 is made up of 13 amino acids. V lost 5 bases, J lost 4 bases, and 12 bases lay in between. In germline, CDR1 is LGHNT, CDR2 FRNRAP. CDR3: CASGPDGFYEQYF. CDR3 sequence (DNA): TGTGCTAGTGGTCCGGATGGGTTTTACGAGCAGTACTTC.